One and the same sample provided the 20 T cell receptor beta chains below, sequenced in a study of Ad26.COV2.S vaccination and SARS-CoV-2 variants. Assay used: immunoSEQ multiplex PCR; TCRdb lists only in-frame clones, some missing. The sample has about 350,000 clones, 88% seen once; the top ten hold 6.4%. Specified treatment: over 15 received Ad26.COV2.S at low or high dose, single or two shots; 5 received placebo; per-sample allocation not given. Collection of the samples took place on day 63 after the first injection of vaccine or placebo. The sequences come from peripheral blood, collected in a trial of Ad26.COV2.S vaccine versus placebo. These receptors were collected from a person aged 18-60 years who received the Ad26.COV2.S COVID-19 vaccine or a placebo.

This clone showed up just a few times. The chain has TRBV5-4 and TRBJ1-6; 8 nucleotides align to TRBD1. The CDR3 extends over 15 amino acids. Trimming took 4 bases from V and 6 from J; bases not matched to a gene: 6. CDR1 and CDR2 (germline): SGHNT, YYREEE (reference sequence). In nucleotides, the CDR3 is TGTGCCAGCAGCCCTCGGACAGGGTTTAATTCACCCCTCCACTTT. Translation gives CASSPRTGFNSPLHF.

This clone was seen just once. The gene calls are TRBV15 and TRBJ2-7, with TRBD2 identical over 8 bases. This CDR3 region has 15 residues. With 2 bases clipped from V and 6 bases from J, the junction kept 9 bases outside the gene matches. Germline V gene sequence: CDR1 LNHNV, CDR2 YYDKDF (reference sequence). CDR3 nucleotides: TGTGCCACCAGCAGACTTAGCGGGAACGATGGCGAGCAGTACTTC. Amino acids: CATSRLSGNDGEQYF.

The chain carries TRBV12-3 or TRBV12-4 and TRBJ1-5, with D perhaps matching TRBD1 (6 bases). V lost 3 bases, J lost 9 bases, and 12 bases lay in between. The CDR3 covers 13 residues. CDR3 in amino acids: CASSFVGGGPQHF. The CDR3 nucleotides are TGTGCCAGCAGTTTTGTAGGGGGAGGGCCCCAGCATTTT.

The CDR3 loop reads CASSLVDFSETQYF. The DNA of the CDR3 is TGTGCCAGCAGCCTGGTCGACTTCTCGGAGACCCAGTACTTC. This chain links TRBV7-3 with TRBJ2-5; D is ambiguous. This CDR3 spans 14 amino acids. V lost 5 bases to trimming and J lost 5 bases, with 15 bases between them. From germline, CDR1 is SGHTA and CDR2 FQGTGA.

To note about this clone: The junction differs from germline at one of its ends, possibly a read error. The CDR3 loop is CASSPPGYGLPFF. For the CDR3, the DNA is TGTGCCAGCAGTCCTCCGGGTTACGGCCTTCCTTTCTTC. V gene TRBV28 combines with J gene TRBJ2-7; unclear D gene. The CDR3 has 13 amino acids. CDR1 and CDR2 (germline): MDHEN, SYDVKM. Using reference TRBV28 and TRBJ2-7 for the parts outside the CDR3, the full variable domain is DVKVTQSSRYLVKRTGEKVFLECVQDMDHENMFWYRQDPGLGLRLIYFSYDVKMKEKGDIPEGYSVSREKKERFSLILESASTNQTSMYLCASSPPGYGLPFFGPGTRLTVT.

The chain has TRBV15 and TRBJ1-5; D possibly corresponds to TRBD1 (5 bases). Germline CDR1 is LNHNV and CDR2 is YYDKDF (reference sequence). The CDR3 runs 15 residues. V was pared by 5 bases and J by 3 bases, with 14 bases between. The CDR3 here is CATSRGGDLNQPQHF. The CDR3 region has the DNA TGTGCCACCAGCCGGGGAGGGGACCTCAATCAGCCCCAGCATTTT. Supplemented by reference TRBV15 and TRBJ1-5, the full variable domain reads DAMVIQNPRYQVTQFGKPVTLSCSQTLNHNVMYWYQQKSSQAPKLLFHYYDKDFNNEADTPDNFQSRRPNTSFCFLDIRSPGLGDTAMYLCATSRGGDLNQPQHFGDGTRLSIL.

This clone was detected once. The genes are TRBV3-1 (or the pseudogene TRBV3-2) and TRBJ2-1; TRBD2 agrees at 10 bases. Germline V gene lookup returns CDR1 LGHDT and CDR2 YNNKEL (reference sequence). The junction had 13 bases not matched to a gene; V was cut back by 4 bases and J by 7 bases. The CDR3 has 17 amino acids. The CDR3 DNA reads TGTGCCAGCAGCCGAGCTGAAGCGGGGGGGTGGTATAATGAGCAGTTCTTC. Residues: CASSRAEAGGWYNEQFF.

The V call is TRBV7-3, the J call TRBJ1-2; a weak D match, TRBD1 (6 bases). The length of the CDR3 is 12 residues. Per the germline V gene, CDR1 is SGHTA and CDR2 is FQGTGA. Trimming took off 5 bases at V and 8 bases at J, with 12 bases between the two ends. The CDR3 is CASSQTRGGYTF. The CDR3 nucleotides are TGTGCCAGCAGCCAAACCAGGGGAGGCTACACCTTC. The full variable domain, completed using reference TRBV7-3 and TRBJ1-2, is GAGVSQTPSNKVTEKGKYVELRCDPISGHTALYWYRQSLGQGPEFLIYFQGTGAADDSGLPNDRFFAVRPEGSVSTLKIQRTERGDSAVYLCASSQTRGGYTFGSGTRLTVV.

The genes are TRBV6-4 and TRBJ2-7; TRBD1 matches at 7 bases. J was trimmed by 2 bases and V by 7 bases; bases with no gene match: 11. Germline CDR1 and CDR2: MRHNA and SNTAGT. This CDR3 contains 15 residues. CDR3 in amino acids: CASTPTGAAAYEQYF. In DNA form, the CDR3 reads TGTGCCAGCACCCCCACAGGGGCCGCCGCCTACGAGCAGTACTTC.

The chain is built from TRBV24-1 and TRBJ2-1, with 9 positions matching TRBD1. Germline-derived CDR1 and CDR2 are KGHDR and SFDVKD. This CDR3 spans 16 amino acids. V was clipped by 3 bases and J by 1 base; unmatched bases: 3. CDR3 residues: CATSDAGTGSYNEQFF. CDR3 DNA sequence: TGTGCCACCAGTGATGCCGGGACAGGGTCCTACAATGAGCAGTTCTTC.

The gene calls are TRBV6-2 or TRBV6-3 and TRBJ1-1; TRBD1 agrees at 9 bases. Germline CDR1 and CDR2: MNHEY and SVGEGT. This CDR3 region has 14 residues. With 0 bases clipped from V and 8 bases from J, the junction kept 4 bases outside the gene matches. The CDR3 coding sequence is TGTGCCAGCAGTTACTCGAGAGGACAGGGGGAAGCTTTCTTT. Encoded protein: CASSYSRGQGEAFF.

The chain employs TRBV5-4 and TRBJ1-1, with D perhaps matching TRBD1 (6 bases). The CDR3 is 14 amino acids. Looked up from germline, CDR1 is SGHNT and CDR2 is YYREEE (reference sequence). With 2 bases removed from V and 1 base from J, the gap between germline ends came to 9 bases. This chain's CDR3 is CASSFRGENTEAFF. Written as DNA, the CDR3 is TGTGCCAGCAGCTTCAGGGGCGAGAACACTGAAGCTTTCTTT.

The count of this clone is one. The chain recombines TRBV2 with TRBJ2-1, with 8 bases matching TRBD1. From germline, CDR1 is SNHLY and CDR2 FYNNEI. V lost 2 bases and J lost 9; bases outside the gene matches: 9. The CDR3 covers 15 residues. CDR3 DNA: TGTGCCAGCAGTGAACAGGGGGCCGGTCTGACTGAGCAGTTCTTC. It codes for CASSEQGAGLTEQFF.

The chain is built from TRBV25-1 and TRBJ1-3; D call uncertain. CDR1 MGHDK and CDR2 SYGVNS come from the germline V gene. Between the trimmed V and J ends, which lost 7 bases and 4 bases, there was a span of 8 bases. The length of the CDR3 is 12 residues. The CDR3 loop reads CASTPGGNTIYF. The CDR3, as DNA: TGTGCCAGCACTCCTGGGGGAAACACCATATATTTT.

V and J are TRBV20-1 and TRBJ1-4; D is possibly TRBD1 (5 bases). The CDR3 contains 15 residues. The ends were cut back, 3 bases at V and 0 bases at J, with 11 bases in the middle. The V gene's germline CDR1 is DFQATT and CDR2 SNEGSKA (reference sequence). CDR3 amino acids: CSASVGGTTNEKLFF. The CDR3 coding sequence is TGCAGTGCTAGTGTCGGGGGTACAACTAATGAAAAACTGTTTTTT.

J is TRBJ2-6 and V is TRBV5-1; D perhaps matches TRBD1 (6 bases). CDR1 SGHRS and CDR2 YFSETQ come from the germline V gene. Trimming cost V 0 bases and J 1 base, with 8 bases left between them. This CDR3 is built from 16 residues. The CDR3 loop reads CASSLGGPSGANVLTF. Written as DNA, the CDR3 is TGCGCCAGCAGCTTGGGGGGGCCGTCTGGGGCCAACGTCCTGACTTTC.

The chain links TRBV4-3 to TRBJ2-7; TRBD2 matches 11 bases. The CDR3 spans 15 residues. CDR1 and CDR2 (germline): LGHNA, YSLEER. The trim removed 2 bases at V and 5 bases at J, leaving 5 bases unmatched. The CDR3 DNA is TGCGCCAGCAGCCAAACTAGCGGGAGTATGAACGAGCAGTACTTC. Translation: CASSQTSGSMNEQYF.

The sample holds a few counts of this clone. V gene TRBV14 combines with J gene TRBJ1-2; weak D call: TRBD1 (6 bases). V was shortened by 4 bases and J by 6 bases, with 9 bases between the two germline ends. Per the germline V gene, CDR1 is SGHDN and CDR2 is FVKESK. The CDR3 is 12 amino acids. In DNA, the CDR3 is TGTGCCAGCAGCCCAGACAGGCATGGCTACACCTTC. It specifies CASSPDRHGYTF.

The chain is built from TRBV7-2 and TRBJ1-5, with 7 bases fitting TRBD1. The CDR3 length is 16 residues. Germline CDR1 SGHTA, CDR2 FQGNSA. V gave up 5 bases and J gave up 0 bases; unmatched junction bases: 7. CDR3 in amino acids: CASSPRTGTSNQPQHF. The DNA of the CDR3 is TGTGCCAGCAGCCCCCGGACAGGCACTAGCAATCAGCCCCAGCATTTT.

Notes on this clone: Additional DNA sequences in this sample encode the identical CDR3. J is TRBJ1-5 and V is TRBV6-5; TRBD1 is a possible D gene (6 bases). This CDR3 has 14 amino acids. Trimming stripped 0 bases from V and 4 bases from J, with 7 bases between. Germline CDR1 and CDR2: MNHEY and SVGAGI. DNA for the CDR3: TGTGCCAGCAGTTACTCGACAGGAAATCAGCCCCAGCATTTT. The encoded protein is CASSYSTGNQPQHF.